The entry that follows covers one TCR beta chain sequence. Antigen: not known. This record belongs to a study of graft-versus-host responses after intestinal transplantation. Per germline, CDR1 MNHNS and CDR2 SASEGT. This CDR3 comprises 14 residues. Sequencing used immunoSEQ multiplex PCR; TCRdb keeps in-frame clones, though not all of them. The sample lists about 89,000 clones; about 95% were seen once. The study, taken as a whole, reports: After transplant, early declines in HvG clones were associated with peak levels of circulating GvH clones. There were GvH clones found in recipient marrow, and some of them appeared first in ileum or blood.

The chain recombines TRBV6-1 with TRBJ2-5, with D uncertain. The J call may be in error: the DNA end matches TRBJ2-7 better. The sequenced sample was unstimulated CD4+ T cells sorted from spleen or lymph node cells, obtained before transplant. The source is a human donor who was the organ donor for an intestinal transplant. The CDR3 bases are TGTGCCAGCAGTGAACCGGCAAACCTACGCGAGCAGTACTTC. It yields the protein CASSEPANLREQYF.